What follows describes a single TCR beta chain. Its target is not known. The data are from a study of regulatory T cells in long-lasting Graves disease. Findings and limits, study-wide: Study of thyroid tissue was not done, with only peripheral blood studied.

Deletions cut 3 bases from V and 3 bases from J, with 12 bases between. The CDR3 has 14 residues. The V gene's germline CDR1 is PRHDT and CDR2 FYEKMQ (reference sequence). Described time point: newly diagnosed GD, antithyroid drugs for less than 3 months. The TCR library used RNA extracted from PBMCs. HTBI primers from iRepertoire and Arm-PCR of CDR3 regions yielded the TCR beta libraries. From the multiplex PCR reads, TCRdb called clonotypes with MiXCR, one entry per CDR3 protein. Here the sample spans some 460,000 distinct CDR3 sequences, 16% being singletons. These data were also reused for a study on T cells in Graves' hyperthyroidism and ophthalmopathy. As that report states: Clinical symptoms, serum thyroxine, TRAb, thyroid ultrasound and orbital computed tomography established diagnosis.

J is TRBJ2-7 and V is TRBV13; D might be TRBD1 (6 bases). Sequenced material: peripheral blood mononuclear cells (PBMCs), taken at new diagnosis, from a patient treated with antithyroid drugs. This clonotype was sampled from a man aged 35 to 55 with Graves disease. The CDR3 spells CASSFLGRGYEQYF. CDR3 nucleotide sequence: TGTGCCAGCAGCTTCCTCGGCAGGGGCTACGAGCAGTACTTC.